This is a list of T cell receptor beta chains from one sample in a study of OX40 agonist ivuxolimab in advanced cancers. TCRdb keeps only in-frame clones here, not all; method: immunoSEQ multiplex PCR. The sample includes about 26,000 clones, around 85% of them seen just once. The input for sequencing was CD4+ or CD8+ T cells sorted from blood, taken in a trial of the OX40 agonist ivuxolimab. The origin of the receptors is an adult with an advanced solid tumor such as melanoma, head and neck, liver or kidney cancer. Both conserved end residues are part of each CDR3. D genes are given only for firm matches. Clone size, where shown, is once, few, many, or a class for clones that have expanded.

DNA: TGTGCCAGCAGCGCAGGGTGGGGACGTGAGGAAAAACTGTTTTTT
CDR3: CASSAGWGREEKLFF
D: -
V: TRBV9
length: 15
size: -
J: TRBJ1-4

DNA: TGTGCCAGCAGGGGGGGACAGGAGAATCAGCCCCAGCATTTT
CDR3: CASRGGQENQPQHF
D: TRBD1
V: TRBV2
length: 14
size: -
J: TRBJ1-5

DNA: TGCGCCAGCAGCTCGACCGGGACGGTAAACGAGCAGTACTTC
CDR3: CASSSTGTVNEQYF
D: -
V: TRBV5-1
length: 14
size: -
J: TRBJ2-7

DNA: TGTGCCAGTAGGCCTGGACCCGGAAACACCATATATTTT
CDR3: CASRPGPGNTIYF
D: -
V: TRBV19
length: 13
size: -
J: TRBJ1-3

DNA: TGTGCCAGCACCCCGGGCAGGGATCTGACTGAAGCTTTCTTT
CDR3: CASTPGRDLTEAFF
D: -
V: TRBV9
length: 14
size: -
J: TRBJ1-1

DNA: TGTGCCAGCAGTTTTGACCCCAGCACTGAAGCTTTCTTT
CDR3: CASSFDPSTEAFF
D: -
V: TRBV27
length: 13
size: -
J: TRBJ1-1

DNA: TGCGCCAGCAGCCAAGCGGGGCCCGATGGCTACACCTTC
CDR3: CASSQAGPDGYTF
D: -
V: TRBV4-3
length: 13
size: -
J: TRBJ1-2

DNA: TGTGCCAGCAGTCTCAACAAGGGAGTCTATGGCTACACCTTC
CDR3: CASSLNKGVYGYTF
D: -
V: TRBV6-5
length: 14
size: -
J: TRBJ1-2

DNA: TGTGCCAGCAGCCACATTCTAGGCGGCAAGATTTATAGCAATCAGCCCCAGCATTTT
CDR3: CASSHILGGKIYSNQPQHF
D: -
V: TRBV14
length: 19
size: few
J: TRBJ1-5

DNA: TGTGCCAGCAGCGCTACGGGAGAAGACTACGAGCAGTACTTC
CDR3: CASSATGEDYEQYF
D: -
V: TRBV9
length: 14
size: -
J: TRBJ2-7

DNA: TGTGCCAGCAGCGTACAAACAGGGCGTGGAAACACCATATATTTT
CDR3: CASSVQTGRGNTIYF
D: -
V: TRBV9
length: 15
size: -
J: TRBJ1-3

DNA: TGTGCCAGCAGCCCACTAAGCCTGGGCGATGAGCAGTTCTTC
CDR3: CASSPLSLGDEQFF
D: -
V: TRBV14
length: 14
size: once
J: TRBJ2-1

DNA: TGTGCCAGCAGCTTACCGGATCAGCCCCAGCATTTT
CDR3: CASSLPDQPQHF
D: -
V: TRBV7-1
length: 12
size: -
J: TRBJ1-5

DNA: TGTGCCAGCAGCGCCGGAGGTGGGGGGAATGAAAAACTGTTTTTT
CDR3: CASSAGGGGNEKLFF
D: -
V: TRBV9
length: 15
size: -
J: TRBJ1-4

DNA: TGTGCCAGCAGCCAAGACAGGGAAAGCATATACTCTGGAAACACCATATATTTT
CDR3: CASSQDRESIYSGNTIYF
D: -
V: TRBV4-2
length: 18
size: -
J: TRBJ1-3

DNA: TGTGCCAGCAGTTACGGGTGGACAGGGAATAATCAGCCCCAGCATTTT
CDR3: CASSYGWTGNNQPQHF
D: TRBD1
V: TRBV6-6
length: 16
size: -
J: TRBJ1-5

DNA: TGTGCCTTGACACTACTTACCCCTTGGAATGAGCAGTTCTTC
CDR3: CALTLLTPWNEQFF
D: -
V: TRBV30
length: 14
size: -
J: TRBJ2-1

DNA: TGTGCCAGCAGCGTAGAGCTAGGTACAGATACGCAGTATTTT
CDR3: CASSVELGTDTQYF
D: -
V: TRBV9
length: 14
size: -
J: TRBJ2-3

DNA: TGTGCCAGCAGCCAAGTTACCGGGCCCGAGCAGTACTTC
CDR3: CASSQVTGPEQYF
D: -
V: TRBV14
length: 13
size: -
J: TRBJ2-7

DNA: TGTGCCAGCAGCCAACCTGGGGAGCTACAAGAGACCCAGTACTTC
CDR3: CASSQPGELQETQYF
D: -
V: TRBV7-8
length: 15
size: -
J: TRBJ2-5

DNA: TGTGCCAGCACAAAAGACAGGAACGAAAAACTGTTTTTT
CDR3: CASTKDRNEKLFF
D: -
V: TRBV6-5
length: 13
size: -
J: TRBJ1-4

DNA: TGTGCCAGCAGCTTCTCAGGGGGCGAGTCACCCCTCCACTTT
CDR3: CASSFSGGESPLHF
D: TRBD1
V: TRBV11-2
length: 14
size: -
J: TRBJ1-6

DNA: TGCGCCAGCAGGGACAGGGGTTCGGATGAGCAGTTCTTC
CDR3: CASRDRGSDEQFF
D: TRBD1
V: TRBV4-1
length: 13
size: -
J: TRBJ2-1

DNA: TGTGCCAGTAGTATCCCCTTCGGGACTAGCGATAAAAACATTCAGTACTTC
CDR3: CASSIPFGTSDKNIQYF
D: TRBD2
V: TRBV19
length: 17
size: -
J: TRBJ2-4

DNA: TGTGCCAGTAGTCAAGGGACAGGGTTTGACGAGCAGTACTTC
CDR3: CASSQGTGFDEQYF
D: TRBD1
V: TRBV19
length: 14
size: -
J: TRBJ2-7

DNA: TGTGCCAGCAGCCCTTGGGACTCTGGAAACACCATATATTTT
CDR3: CASSPWDSGNTIYF
D: -
V: TRBV9
length: 14
size: -
J: TRBJ1-3

DNA: TGCGCAACTAGCGGGGGGCCCTACAATGAGCAGTTCTTC
CDR3: CATSGGPYNEQFF
D: TRBD2
V: TRBV6-6
length: 13
size: few
J: TRBJ2-1

DNA: TGTGCCAGCAGCAAAGGCCGGGACACATTGCGGACTAGCGGGTTATACAATGAGCAGTTCTTC
CDR3: CASSKGRDTLRTSGLYNEQFF
D: -
V: TRBV21-1
length: 21
size: -
J: TRBJ2-1

DNA: TGTGCCAGCAGTTACTCGGGACAGGGCTCCTACGAGCAGTACTTC
CDR3: CASSYSGQGSYEQYF
D: TRBD1
V: TRBV6-6
length: 15
size: -
J: TRBJ2-7

DNA: TGTGCCAGCAGCTTAGGGGGACAAGAGACCCAGTACTTC
CDR3: CASSLGGQETQYF
D: -
V: TRBV11-2
length: 13
size: -
J: TRBJ2-5

DNA: TGTGCCAGCAACCGGCTGGACAGAATATTTAATGAGCAGTTCTTC
CDR3: CASNRLDRIFNEQFF
D: -
V: TRBV28
length: 15
size: -
J: TRBJ2-1

DNA: TGCGCCAGCAGCCAGCATAGGACTCTCCAGGCCAACGTCCTGACTTTC
CDR3: CASSQHRTLQANVLTF
D: -
V: TRBV4-1
length: 16
size: -
J: TRBJ2-6

DNA: TGTGCCAGCAGCTTAAAACGGGACAGACTAACCGGGACTAGTACTTACAATGAGCAGTTCTTC
CDR3: CASSLKRDRLTGTSTYNEQFF
D: -
V: TRBV7-8
length: 21
size: -
J: TRBJ2-1

DNA: TGTGCCAGCAGCTTAGGGCTAGCGGCCTACGAGCAGTACTTC
CDR3: CASSLGLAAYEQYF
D: TRBD2
V: TRBV7-2
length: 14
size: once
J: TRBJ2-7

DNA: TGTGCCAGCAGCCAAGCTACAGGGATGAAGTCCTACGAGCAGTACTTC
CDR3: CASSQATGMKSYEQYF
D: -
V: TRBV7-9
length: 16
size: medium-sized
J: TRBJ2-7

DNA: TGTGCCAGCAGCCAGGGAGTTGAGCAGTTCTTC
CDR3: CASSQGVEQFF
D: -
V: TRBV9
length: 11
size: -
J: TRBJ2-1

DNA: TGCAGGAACAGGGGGTCCGAGACCCAGTACTTC
CDR3: CRNRGSETQYF
D: TRBD1
V: TRBV20-1
length: 11
size: -
J: TRBJ2-5

DNA: TGTGCCAGCAGCCAGGATGCCGGGCTAAGCTCCTACGAGCAGTACTTC
CDR3: CASSQDAGLSSYEQYF
D: -
V: TRBV4-2
length: 16
size: -
J: TRBJ2-7